This record covers a single T cell receptor beta chain. Its antigen is not identified. Using immunoSEQ multiplex PCR, the repertoire was profiled, and TCRdb retains in-frame clones only, with some absent. The sample contains about 98,000 clones, about 88% of which appear only once. The data belong to a study of T cell responses to AZD1222 COVID-19 vaccine. Study context: Analysis merged second doses at about 4 or about 12 weeks.

The CDR3 consists of 13 residues. Germline V gives CDR1 LNHDA, CDR2 SQIVND (reference sequence). V was trimmed by 4 bases and J by 0 bases, leaving 6 bases between them. Overall study findings and caveats: Among spike-specific TCRs, nearly half reportedly target unmutated variant regions. The breadth and depth of Spike-specific TCRs increased once two AZD1222 doses had been given. Donors in the cohort were predominantly white British and more often female, and clonal diversity was possibly underestimated.

The source is an adult in good health. The V gene is TRBV19, the J gene TRBJ1-1; weak D call: TRBD1 (6 bases). Sequences were derived from peripheral blood, sampled on day 0 of AZD1222 vaccination. The CDR3 sequence is CASSRTVNTEAFF. In DNA form, the CDR3 reads TGTGCCAGTAGTAGGACAGTGAACACTGAAGCTTTCTTT.